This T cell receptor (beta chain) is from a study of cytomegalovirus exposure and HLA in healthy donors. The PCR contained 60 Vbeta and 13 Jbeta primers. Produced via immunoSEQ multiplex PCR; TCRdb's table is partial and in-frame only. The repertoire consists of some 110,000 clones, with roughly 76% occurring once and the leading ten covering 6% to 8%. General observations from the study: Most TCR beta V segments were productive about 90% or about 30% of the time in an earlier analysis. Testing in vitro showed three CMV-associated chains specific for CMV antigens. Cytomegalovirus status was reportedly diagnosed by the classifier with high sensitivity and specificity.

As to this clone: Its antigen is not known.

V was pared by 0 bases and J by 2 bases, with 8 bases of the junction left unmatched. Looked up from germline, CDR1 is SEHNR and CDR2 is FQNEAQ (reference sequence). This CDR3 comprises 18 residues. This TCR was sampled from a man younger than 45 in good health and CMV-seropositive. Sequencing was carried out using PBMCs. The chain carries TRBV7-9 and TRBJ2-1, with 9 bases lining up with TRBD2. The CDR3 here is CASSLARVSGGPYNEQFF. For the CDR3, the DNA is TGTGCCAGCAGCTTAGCGCGGGTTAGCGGGGGCCCCTACAATGAGCAGTTCTTC.